The clone carrying this T cell receptor (beta chain) has at least ten counts. When ophthalmopathy did not progress within 18 months, Graves' hyperthyroidism was considered stable. Each diagnosis drew on symptoms, thyroxine, TRAb, thyroid ultrasound and orbital computed tomography findings. This sample holds PBMCs from under 11 ml fresh peripheral blood. This entry comes from a study of T cells in Graves' hyperthyroidism and ophthalmopathy. The wider study: At the time of initial diagnosis and before any treatment, peripheral blood was collected.

This CDR3 is built from 13 residues. With V trimmed by 8 bases and J by 0 bases, 3 bases remained unmatched. The germline gives CDR1 DFQATT, CDR2 SNEGSKA (reference sequence). Amplified TCR beta CDR3 regions came from RNA transcripts. Carried out on the TCR CDR3, a first-round RT-PCR used the HTBI primer set. Via MiXCR, TCRdb re-called the multiplex PCR reads, giving one row per CDR3 protein. The sample includes some 440,000 distinct CDR3 sequences, 15% to 19% of them seen just once. The sample was blood. The sequence was collected from a woman between 18 and 29 years old with Graves' hyperthyroidism. V and J are TRBV20-1 and TRBJ2-1; 8 bases align to TRBD2. CDR3 sequence reads: CSSGTSSYNEQFF. As DNA, the CDR3 is TGCAGTTCCGGGACTAGCTCCTACAATGAGCAGTTCTTC.